Below, 11 T cell receptor beta chains from the same sample are listed, as sequenced in a study of T cells in Graves' hyperthyroidism and ophthalmopathy. Researchers took RNA transcripts and amplified the TCR beta CDR3 regions from them. Carried out on the TCR CDR3, a first-round RT-PCR used the HTBI primer set. TCRdb itself ran the multiplex PCR reads through MiXCR, one entry per CDR3 protein. The sample lists 250,000 to 300,000 distinct CDR3 sequences, roughly a fifth occurring once. Specimen: blood. These receptors all stem from a man between 45 and 60 years old with Graves' ophthalmopathy.

There are a few counts of this clonotype. The gene calls are TRBV7-2 and TRBJ1-2; possibly TRBD1 for D (6 bases). The CDR3 has 14 amino acids. V was trimmed by 0 bases and J by 3 bases, leaving 8 bases between them. CDR1 and CDR2 from the germline V gene are SGHTA and FQGNSA. The CDR3 nucleotides are TGTGCCAGCAGCTTAGCTAACAGGGACTATGGCTACACCTTC. Translating gives CASSLANRDYGYTF. The variable domain in full, with the rest retrieved from reference TRBV7-2 and TRBJ1-2, is GAGVSQSPSNKVTEKGKDVELRCDPISGHTALYWYRQSLGQGLEFLIYFQGNSAPDKSGLPSDRFSAERTGGSVSTLTIQRTQQEDSAVYLCASSLANRDYGYTFGSGTRLTVV.

The chain is built from TRBV5-1 and TRBJ1-1; 9 bases map to TRBD1. V shed 4 bases and J 5 bases; nucleotides not matched to a gene: 6. Germline loops: CDR1 SGHRS, CDR2 YFSETQ. The CDR3 loop spans 14 amino acids. CDR3: CASSPEQGATEAFF. The CDR3, as DNA: TGCGCCAGCAGCCCGGAACAGGGGGCAACTGAAGCTTTCTTT.

The chain employs TRBV27 and TRBJ2-3; D tentatively reads TRBD1 or TRBD2 (5 bases each). The CDR3 runs 13 residues. Germline values: CDR1 MNHEY, CDR2 SMNVEV (reference sequence). V was shortened by 7 bases and J by 4 bases, with 12 bases between the two germline ends. CDR3 residues: CASTRGASDTQYF. DNA for the CDR3: TGTGCCAGCACTAGAGGGGCCTCAGATACGCAGTATTTT.

In this sample, this clonotype turned up a few times. This rearrangement joins TRBV20-1 to TRBJ2-6; D gene ambiguous. This CDR3 region has 14 residues. V lost 2 bases and J lost 1, with 6 bases in between. Germline V gene lookup returns CDR1 DFQATT and CDR2 SNEGSKA (reference sequence). The chain's CDR3 is CSARTGSGANVLTF. The CDR3 DNA sequence: TGCAGTGCTAGAACCGGGTCTGGGGCCAACGTCCTGACTTTC.

V is TRBV6-6 and J is TRBJ1-5; D remains unclear. Trimming left V 1 base short and J 1 base short, with 2 bases between. The CDR3 spans 13 residues. Germline V gene lookup returns CDR1 MNHNY and CDR2 SVGAGI (reference sequence). CDR3 DNA sequence: TGTGCCAGCAGTTACTACAGCAATCAGCCCCAGCATTTT. Protein: CASSYYSNQPQHF.

The sample holds many counts of this clonotype. This sequence joins TRBV12-3 or TRBV12-4 and TRBJ2-3; D is unresolved. V shed 1 base and J shed 1 base, with 6 bases lying between them. The CDR3 runs 14 residues. The CDR3 spells CASSLGPGTDTQYF. Written as DNA, the CDR3 is TGTGCCAGCAGTTTAGGGCCGGGCACAGATACGCAGTATTTT.

This clonotype was counted many times. The V and J genes are TRBV5-5 and TRBJ2-7; 8 nucleotides agree with TRBD1. CDR1 is SGHKS and CDR2 is YYEKEE in the germline V gene (reference sequence). The ends lost 1 base at V and 4 bases at J; junction bases unmatched: 7. This CDR3 has 15 residues. This CDR3 is CASSLSQGALYEQYF. CDR3 bases: TGTGCCAGCAGCTTGAGCCAGGGGGCGCTTTACGAGCAGTACTTC. Together with reference TRBV5-5 and TRBJ2-7, the CDR3 gives the full variable domain: DAGVTQSPTHLIKTRGQQVTLRCSPISGHKSVSWYQQVLGQGPQFIFQYYEKEERGRGNFPDRFSARQFPNYSSELNVNALLLGDSALYLCASSLSQGALYEQYFGPGTRLTVT.

This chain connects TRBV12-3 or TRBV12-4 to TRBJ1-4, with D possibly TRBD1 on 5 matching bases. Trimming stripped 6 bases from V and 6 bases from J, with 14 bases between. This CDR3 is 14 amino acids long. The CDR3 protein is CASSEEGLDEKLFF. The CDR3 bases are TGTGCCAGCAGCGAGGAGGGACTAGATGAAAAACTGTTTTTT.

This clonotype was detected a few times. V is TRBV30 and J is TRBJ1-4; 12 nucleotides match TRBD1. The junction had 6 bases not matched to a gene; V was cut back by 2 bases and J by 5 bases. The CDR3 spans 16 residues. In germline, CDR1 is GTSNPN, CDR2 SVGIG (reference sequence). CDR3 DNA sequence: TGTGCCTGGAGTTCGGGACAGGGGGCATCAAATGAAAAACTGTTTTTT. It yields the protein CAWSSGQGASNEKLFF. Combining the CDR3 with reference TRBV30 and TRBJ1-4 gives the whole variable domain SQTIHQWPATLVQPVGSPLSLECTVEGTSNPNLYWYRQAAGRGLQLLFYSVGIGQISSEVPQNLSASRPQDRQFILSSKKLLLSDSGFYLCAWSSGQGASNEKLFFGSGTQLSVL.

The sample holds many counts of this clonotype. CDR3 nucleotide sequence: TGTGCCAGCATTGGATTTAGCGGCTCCTACGAGCAGTACTTC. Amino acids: CASIGFSGSYEQYF. The genes are TRBV2 and TRBJ2-7; D is possibly TRBD2 (6 bases). Looked up from germline, CDR1 is SNHLY and CDR2 is FYNNEI. The CDR3 is 14 residues long. V was shortened by 7 bases and J by 0 bases, with 13 bases between the two germline ends.

The genes are TRBV7-9 and TRBJ1-4; perhaps TRBD1 as D (5 bases). The CDR3 consists of 17 residues. Trimming pared 3 bases from V and 0 bases from J, leaving 14 bases between. Germline V gene sequence: CDR1 SEHNR, CDR2 FQNEAQ (reference sequence). The CDR3 DNA reads TGTGCCAGCAGCTTCGATTGGGGGTCTGCAACTAATGAAAAACTGTTTTTT. Translated: CASSFDWGSATNEKLFF.